The source of this TCR beta chain is a study of blood T cell repertoires in COVID-19. Study overall: Spain, Italy and the United States supplied samples that represented acute and convalescent COVID-19. PBMCs, B-cell-depleted T cells, or T cells were the source of the cDNA or gDNA that made up the material.

Germline-derived CDR1 and CDR2 are KGHSH and LQKENI. Trimming took 5 bases from V and 4 from J; bases not matched to a gene: 7. This CDR3 contains 15 residues. Using immunoSEQ multiplex PCR, the repertoire was profiled, and TCRdb retains in-frame clones only, with some absent. The profile covers under 250,000 clones, with about four fifths appearing a single time and approximately 4.8% taken by the ten largest. Those who participated ranged in age from about 18 to 89 years and resided in some 24 US areas. Participants had their cohort set by participant-reported clinical history. The chain has TRBV18 and TRBJ2-2; 7 bases are shared with TRBD1. The receptor was isolated from a woman aged 45-60 years who had been exposed to COVID-19. The sample consisted of PBMCs or T cells enriched from blood (not recorded which). This CDR3 is CASSKNRGSTGELFF. In nucleotides, the CDR3 is TGTGCCAGCTCAAAAAACAGGGGTAGCACCGGGGAGCTGTTTTTT.